The text below deals with one TCR beta chain. Its antigen is undetermined. Sequencing was performed with immunoSEQ multiplex PCR; in TCRdb, only in-frame clones are kept and a portion is missing. Of about 93,000 clones listed, around 90% are singletons. The sample belongs to a study of OX40 agonist ivuxolimab in advanced cancers. Study conclusions and caveats: Among the lowest levels of clonal expansion were found in partial responders at 0.1-3.0 mg/kg.

J gave up 1 base and V 4 bases, and 2 bases lay outside the gene matches. The length of the CDR3 is 15 residues. The V gene's germline CDR1 is SGDLS and CDR2 YYNGEE. This chain links TRBV9 with TRBJ2-7, with 13 bases lining up with TRBD2. Sequences were derived from CD4+ or CD8+ T cells sorted from blood, sampled in a trial of the OX40 agonist ivuxolimab. The receptor comes from an adult with an advanced solid tumor such as melanoma, head and neck, liver or kidney cancer. This CDR3 reads CASSRTSGSSYEQYF. In nucleotides, the CDR3 is TGTGCCAGCAGCCGGACTAGCGGGAGTTCCTACGAGCAGTACTTC. Based on the CDR3 plus reference TRBV9 and TRBJ2-7, the full variable domain is DSGVTQTPKHLITATGQRVTLRCSPRSGDLSVYWYQQSLDQGLQFLIQYYNGEERAKGNILERFSAQQFPDLHSELNLSSLELGDSALYFCASSRTSGSSYEQYFGPGTRLTVT.